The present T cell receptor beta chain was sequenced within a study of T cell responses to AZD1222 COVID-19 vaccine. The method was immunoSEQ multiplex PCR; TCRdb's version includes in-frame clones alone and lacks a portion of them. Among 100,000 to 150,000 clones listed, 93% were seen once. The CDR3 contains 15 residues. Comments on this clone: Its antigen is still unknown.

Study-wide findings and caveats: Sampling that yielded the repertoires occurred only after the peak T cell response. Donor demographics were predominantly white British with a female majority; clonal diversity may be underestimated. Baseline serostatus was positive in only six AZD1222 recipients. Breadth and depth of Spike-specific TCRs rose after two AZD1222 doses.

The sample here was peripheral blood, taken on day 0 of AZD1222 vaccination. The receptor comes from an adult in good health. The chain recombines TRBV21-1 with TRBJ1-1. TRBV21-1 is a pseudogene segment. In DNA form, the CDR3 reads TGTGCCAGCAGACATTCAGGACGGAAGAACACTGAAGCTTTCTTT. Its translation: CASRHSGRKNTEAFF.